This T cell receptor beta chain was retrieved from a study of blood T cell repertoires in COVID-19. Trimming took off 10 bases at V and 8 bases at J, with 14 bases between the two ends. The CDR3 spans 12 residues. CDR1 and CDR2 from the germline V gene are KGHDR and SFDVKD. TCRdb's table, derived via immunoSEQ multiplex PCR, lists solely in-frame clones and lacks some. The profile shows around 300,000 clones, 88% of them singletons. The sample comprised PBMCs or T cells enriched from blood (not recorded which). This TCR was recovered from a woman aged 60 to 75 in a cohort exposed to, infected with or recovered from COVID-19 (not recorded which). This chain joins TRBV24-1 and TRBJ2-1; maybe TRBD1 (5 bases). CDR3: CATPTGKDEQFF. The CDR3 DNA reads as TGTGCCACTCCTACAGGCAAGGATGAGCAGTTCTTC.